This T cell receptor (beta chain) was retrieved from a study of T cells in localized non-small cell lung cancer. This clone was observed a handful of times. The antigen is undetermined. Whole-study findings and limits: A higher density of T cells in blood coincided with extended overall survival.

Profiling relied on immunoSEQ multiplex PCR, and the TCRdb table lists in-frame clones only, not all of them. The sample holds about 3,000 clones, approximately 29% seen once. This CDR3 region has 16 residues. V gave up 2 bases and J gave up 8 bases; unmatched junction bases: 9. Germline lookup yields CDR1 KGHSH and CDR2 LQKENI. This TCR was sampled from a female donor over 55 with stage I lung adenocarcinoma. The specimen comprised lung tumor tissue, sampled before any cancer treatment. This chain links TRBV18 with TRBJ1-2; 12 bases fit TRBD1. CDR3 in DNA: TGTGCCAGCTCACCAGAAGGGACAGGGGGCAGCTCAGGCTACACCTTC. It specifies CASSPEGTGGSSGYTF.